The T cell receptor (beta chain) under discussion was sequenced for a study of CD8+ T cells in alopecia areata. Overall study findings and caveats: There were also resident alphabeta T cells of normal skin sequenced in scalp samples. Relative to normal scalp, lesional scalp, especially alopecia totalis/universalis, showed higher clonality. With patients, TCR sharing proved less clear than in mice, a difference possibly related to HLA.

Trimming left V 4 bases short and J 6 bases short, with 16 bases between. Germline V CDR1 and CDR2: LNHDA, SQIVND (reference sequence). CDR3 length: 14 residues. This clone was counted only a few times. Its antigen remains unknown. TCR sequencing used cDNA made by reverse transcription of extracted RNA. Clones were sequenced by immunoSEQ multiplex PCR, and TCRdb holds only the in-frame ones, with some missing. The profile shows a few hundred thousand clones, about 56% of them singletons. The receptor was isolated from a human donor in good health. The chain carries TRBV19 and TRBJ2-7; D could derive from TRBD1 or TRBD2 (5 bases each). The sequencing input was CD8+ T cells sorted from blood. The CDR3 sequence: CASSTWGSLGEQYF. The CDR3 region has the DNA TGTGCCAGTAGTACGTGGGGGAGCCTCGGCGAGCAGTACTTC.